The present T cell receptor beta chain was sequenced within a study of T-cell reconstitution after alpha-beta-depleted transplantation in children (dated by TCRdb to 2016 to 2017). About the full investigation: Using TCR repertoire profiling, the study quantitatively followed how T-cell immune reconstitution unfolded in children after TCRalphabeta/CD19-depleted allogeneic hematopoietic cell transplantation.

In the case of this clonotype: Its antigen is still unknown. No quality values exist for individual bases; no much larger clone is one base distant.

The library was made by PCR. This sample was sequenced with an Illumina HiSeq 2500. To normalize quantification of the TCRbeta repertoire, the TCR libraries were built with molecular barcoding that relied on unique molecular identifiers. TCRdb applied fastp at Q25 and MiXCR to the public reads, then kept only in-frame beta chains. When rows share a CDR3 protein, they turn into one entry using the most common DNA and genes. The sample has hundreds of thousands of distinct CDR3 sequences on record, about a tenth of them singletons. Together, the top ten hold 5% to 7% of the sample. The junction shows trimming of 5 bases on V and 3 bases on J, and the gene matches do not reach 3 bases of it. Looking up the germline V gene (reference sequence) yields CDR1 LGHDT and CDR2 YNNKEL. The CDR3 numbers 15 residues from cysteine through phenylalanine. The kept DNA is CDR3 alone, 45 bases in frame from the first base.

This TCR was recovered from a human donor who donated a stem cell graft to a child with acute lymphoblastic leukemia. The source was PBMCs from the stem cell graft donor, collected from the stem cell graft. Recombination joined TRBV3-1 with TRBJ2-1; 11 central nucleotides agree with TRBD2. The sequenced DNA: TGTGCCAGCAGCGGGGGACTAGCGGTCTACAATGAGCAGTTCTTC. Its product reads: CASSGGLAVYNEQFF.